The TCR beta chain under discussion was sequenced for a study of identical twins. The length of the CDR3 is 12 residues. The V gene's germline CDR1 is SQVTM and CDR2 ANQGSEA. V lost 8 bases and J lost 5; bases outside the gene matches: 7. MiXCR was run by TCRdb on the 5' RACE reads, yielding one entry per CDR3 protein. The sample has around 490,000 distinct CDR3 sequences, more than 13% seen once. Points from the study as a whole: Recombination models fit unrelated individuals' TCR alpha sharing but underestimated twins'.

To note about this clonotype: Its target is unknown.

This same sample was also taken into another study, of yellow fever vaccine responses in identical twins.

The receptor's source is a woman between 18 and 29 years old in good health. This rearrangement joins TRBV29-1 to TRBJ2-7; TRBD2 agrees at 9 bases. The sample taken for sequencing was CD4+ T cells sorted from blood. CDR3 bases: TGCAGCATATTAGCGGGGGTCAACGAGCAGTACTTC. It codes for CSILAGVNEQYF.